Shown below are 3 T cell receptor beta chains from a single sample sequenced in a study of beta chain features in type 1 diabetes (dated by TCRdb to 2016 to 2019). Preparation of the library involved the immunoSEQ multiplex PCR assay. All of the isolated RNA was reverse transcribed with the High Capacity cDNA Reverse Transcription Kit, so expressed TCRB transcripts were sequenced. Imported from immuneACCESS, the table was reduced by TCRdb to in-frame sequences with V and J called. These copies leave out some clones; in studies compared against another copy, an unresolved V gene accounts for under half, and the cause of the remainder is not known. This sample holds 600,000 to 700,000 clones; 12% were observed only once. Around 0.12% of the sample lies in the top ten. Paper-wide results and their limitations: Type 1 diabetes patients showed a moderate but significant shortening of TCRB CDR3 length in all four CD4+ subsets.

For these TCRs, the target antigens are not known. The sample was naive CD4+ T cells from blood. The sample's cell subset or site label, in plain terms: true naive CD4+ T cells. Receptors originate from a man aged 25 to 45 with type 1 diabetes.

This clone was seen a few times. The chain is built from TRBV6-5 and TRBJ1-3; tentatively, D is TRBD1 (5 bases). This CDR3 comprises 15 residues. Per the germline V gene, CDR1 is MNHEY and CDR2 is SVGAGI. V gave up 5 bases and J gave up 7 bases, with 18 bases separating them. CDR3 residues: CASSLLRDIRNTIYF. The CDR3 DNA follows: TGTGCCAGCAGTCTCCTCAGGGATATTAGGAACACCATATATTTT.

This clone has only a few counts. The chain uses TRBV19 and TRBJ2-5; tentatively, D is TRBD1 (6 bases). Trimming stripped 7 bases from V and 4 bases from J, with 13 bases between. In germline, CDR1 is LNHDA, CDR2 SQIVND (reference sequence). The CDR3 runs to 13 residues. The CDR3 sequence is CASTSQGGETQYF. CDR3 DNA: TGTGCCAGTACCTCACAGGGCGGAGAGACCCAGTACTTC.

This chain uses TRBV5-6 with TRBJ1-1; unclear D gene. The germline CDR1 and CDR2 sequences are SGHDT and YYEEEE. V lost 4 bases and J 4 bases, leaving 14 bases between the germline ends. This CDR3 has 14 amino acids. The chain's CDR3 is CASSKVPPGTEAFF. CDR3 nucleotide sequence: TGTGCCAGCAGCAAAGTCCCTCCGGGCACTGAAGCTTTCTTT.